The source of this TCR beta chain is a study of cytotoxic CD8 clonotypes in ibrutinib-treated CLL. Background on the study: Once patients had received a median 12 months of treatment, range 6 to 36, response samples were obtained. Samples had a mean of roughly 280,000 productive templates and roughly 90,000 productive rearrangements.

Libraries were prepared by immunoSEQ multiplex PCR; TCRdb keeps only in-frame clonotypes and omits some of them. The sample contains tens of thousands of clones, roughly 84% of which appear only once. Concerning this clone: Its antigen is currently unknown.

Study-wide results and caveats: At ibrutinib response, clonality increased, and at progression it declined back toward baseline. Clonality measured at baseline exceeded age-matched healthy donors, tracking circulating CD8+ T-cell counts.

Trimming removed 1 base at V and 3 bases at J, with 10 bases between. There are 14 residues in the CDR3. Germline V gene sequence: CDR1 ENHRY, CDR2 SYGVKD. The material was PBMCs, obtained before ibrutinib treatment. The source of this sequence is a human donor with chronic lymphocytic leukemia. The genes are TRBV10-3 and TRBJ2-7, with unresolved D. CDR3 in DNA: TGTGCCATCAGTGAGTATCATGTCAACTACGAGCAGTACTTC. Residues: CAISEYHVNYEQYF.